This is a list of T cell receptor beta chains from one sample in a study of T-cell reconstitution after alpha-beta-depleted transplantation in children. One entry per CDR3 protein results from TCRdb running MiXCR on the PCR reads. The sample yields under 300,000 distinct CDR3 sequences, 9.5% to 13% seen once. The source material was peripheral blood, sampled 180 days after TCRalphabeta/CD19-depleted stem cell transplant. All receptors derive from a male patient aged 2 to 9 who had a stem cell transplant for chronic granulomatous disease, so the T cells may come from the graft donor. CDR3s include the opening cysteine and the closing phenylalanine or tryptophan. A D gene is named only where the DNA matches it firmly. Clone size is stated in some rows and not others, as once, few, many or a class when expanded.

abundance: few
d_gene: NA
j_gene: TRBJ1-1
v_gene: TRBV6-2/TRBV6-3
CDR3nt: TGTGCCAGCAGTTCGTGGTTGGAGGACACTGAAGCTTTCTTT
CDR3aa: CASSSWLEDTEAFF

abundance: many
d_gene: TRBD2
j_gene: TRBJ2-3
v_gene: TRBV7-2
CDR3nt: TGTGCCAGCGGCTTAAGTGGGACTAGATTTGATACGCAGTATTTT
CDR3aa: CASGLSGTRFDTQYF

abundance: many
d_gene: TRBD2
j_gene: TRBJ2-7
v_gene: TRBV29-1
CDR3nt: TGCAGCGTGCTGGAACTAGCGGGAGGGTCTTACGAGCAGTACTTC
CDR3aa: CSVLELAGGSYEQYF

abundance: few
d_gene: TRBD1
j_gene: TRBJ1-1
v_gene: TRBV14
CDR3nt: TGTGCCAGCAGCCAAGAAGCGACAGGGCCCACTGAAGCTTTCTTT
CDR3aa: CASSQEATGPTEAFF

abundance: many
d_gene: NA
j_gene: TRBJ2-2
v_gene: TRBV29-1
CDR3nt: TGCAGCGCCCGGGACAAAAACACCGGGGAGCTGTTTTTT
CDR3aa: CSARDKNTGELFF

abundance: many
d_gene: NA
j_gene: TRBJ2-3
v_gene: TRBV5-1
CDR3nt: TGCGCCAGCAGCTTGGTAGGGGGGCCCACAGATACGCAGTATTTT
CDR3aa: CASSLVGGPTDTQYF

abundance: NA
d_gene: TRBD2
j_gene: TRBJ2-5
v_gene: TRBV11-2
CDR3nt: TGTGCCAGCAGCAAAGTACCCCACTCTAGCGGGACACTGGAGACCCAGTACTTC
CDR3aa: CASSKVPHSSGTLETQYF

abundance: many
d_gene: TRBD1
j_gene: TRBJ2-2
v_gene: TRBV12-3/TRBV12-4
CDR3nt: TGTGCCAGCAGTCAGGGGGCCACGAACACCGGGGAGCTGTTTTTT
CDR3aa: CASSQGATNTGELFF

abundance: many
d_gene: NA
j_gene: TRBJ2-7
v_gene: TRBV20-1
CDR3nt: TGCAGTGCTAGAGACAGGATCTCCTACGAGCAGTACTTC
CDR3aa: CSARDRISYEQYF

abundance: many
d_gene: NA
j_gene: TRBJ2-7
v_gene: TRBV27
CDR3nt: TGTGCCAGCAAAACCTACGAGCAGTACTTC
CDR3aa: CASKTYEQYF

abundance: many
d_gene: NA
j_gene: TRBJ2-5
v_gene: TRBV12-5
CDR3nt: TGTGCTAGTGGTTTGGTAAGGGAACAAGAGACCCAGTACTTC
CDR3aa: CASGLVREQETQYF

abundance: many
d_gene: NA
j_gene: TRBJ2-5
v_gene: TRBV5-1
CDR3nt: TGCGCCAGCAGCTTGGTGTTCCAAGGAGAGACCCAGTACTTC
CDR3aa: CASSLVFQGETQYF

abundance: many
d_gene: TRBD1
j_gene: TRBJ1-6
v_gene: TRBV19
CDR3nt: TGTGCCAGCGACACAGGGGCGGGAACACCCCTCCACTTT
CDR3aa: CASDTGAGTPLHF

abundance: many
d_gene: TRBD2
j_gene: TRBJ2-1
v_gene: TRBV29-1
CDR3nt: TGCAGCGTTGAATTAGGGGTAGCGGGAGTCCAGTCCTACAATGAGCAGTTCTTC
CDR3aa: CSVELGVAGVQSYNEQFF

abundance: many
d_gene: NA
j_gene: TRBJ1-1
v_gene: TRBV12-5
CDR3nt: TGTGCTAGTGGTTTGAGTAGGCGGGGGTCGGGGGTAAAGGCTGAAGCTTTCTTT
CDR3aa: CASGLSRRGSGVKAEAFF

abundance: many
d_gene: NA
j_gene: TRBJ2-5
v_gene: TRBV5-1
CDR3nt: TGCGCCAGCAGCCTGGGCGGGACAGCAGGCAGCGATGAGACCCAGTACTTC
CDR3aa: CASSLGGTAGSDETQYF

abundance: many
d_gene: NA
j_gene: TRBJ2-6
v_gene: TRBV10-3
CDR3nt: TGTGCCATCAGTGGAATCATCTCTGGGGCCAACGTCCTGACTTTC
CDR3aa: CAISGIISGANVLTF

abundance: many
d_gene: NA
j_gene: TRBJ2-2
v_gene: TRBV12-3/TRBV12-4
CDR3nt: TGTGCCAGCAGTACGCACCGGGACGGAACCGGGGAGCTGTTTTTT
CDR3aa: CASSTHRDGTGELFF

abundance: many
d_gene: TRBD1
j_gene: TRBJ2-5
v_gene: TRBV10-3
CDR3nt: TGTGCCATCAGTGAGCAGGGGGCAGAGACCCAGTACTTC
CDR3aa: CAISEQGAETQYF

abundance: NA
d_gene: TRBD1
j_gene: TRBJ2-7
v_gene: TRBV23-1
CDR3nt: TGCGCCAGCAGTCAATCCGGGACAGGGGGCTACCCTTCCGAGCAGTACTTC
CDR3aa: CASSQSGTGGYPSEQYF

abundance: many
d_gene: NA
j_gene: TRBJ2-7
v_gene: TRBV28
CDR3nt: TGTGCCAGCAGTTTCAAGGGGAACTCCTACGAGCAGTACTTC
CDR3aa: CASSFKGNSYEQYF

abundance: many
d_gene: NA
j_gene: TRBJ1-6
v_gene: TRBV10-2
CDR3nt: TGCGCCAGCATAGGCTCCTATAATTCACCCCTCCACTTT
CDR3aa: CASIGSYNSPLHF

abundance: many
d_gene: NA
j_gene: TRBJ2-2
v_gene: TRBV10-3
CDR3nt: TGTGCCATCAGCCAACAGGCGAGCACCGGGGAGCTGTTTTTT
CDR3aa: CAISQQASTGELFF

abundance: many
d_gene: TRBD2
j_gene: TRBJ2-7
v_gene: TRBV7-9
CDR3nt: TGTGCCAGCAGCTTAGGAGGACTAGCGCCCTACGAGCAGTACTTC
CDR3aa: CASSLGGLAPYEQYF

abundance: many
d_gene: TRBD2
j_gene: TRBJ2-6
v_gene: TRBV6-5
CDR3nt: TGTGCCAGCAGTTACTCGTCCCGGGGGGGCTCTGGGGCCAACGTCCTGACTTTC
CDR3aa: CASSYSSRGGSGANVLTF

abundance: many
d_gene: NA
j_gene: TRBJ1-1
v_gene: TRBV7-3
CDR3nt: TGTGCCAGCAGCGAAAGCGCACAAACTGAAGCTTTCTTT
CDR3aa: CASSESAQTEAFF

abundance: many
d_gene: NA
j_gene: TRBJ2-1
v_gene: TRBV5-1
CDR3nt: TGCGCCAGCCCTGGTGAGCTGGGCTACAATGAGCAGTTCTTC
CDR3aa: CASPGELGYNEQFF

abundance: many
d_gene: TRBD1
j_gene: TRBJ2-7
v_gene: TRBV20-1
CDR3nt: TGCAGTGCCCATGGGGACAGCTCCTACGAGCAGTACTTC
CDR3aa: CSAHGDSSYEQYF

abundance: many
d_gene: TRBD1
j_gene: TRBJ1-2
v_gene: TRBV20-1
CDR3nt: TGCAGTGCTCCGGGACAGGGGGATCACGGCTACACCTTC
CDR3aa: CSAPGQGDHGYTF

abundance: many
d_gene: TRBD1
j_gene: TRBJ1-5
v_gene: TRBV12-3/TRBV12-4
CDR3nt: TGTGCCAGCAGATTGGGACAGGGAAGCAATCAGCCCCAGCATTTT
CDR3aa: CASRLGQGSNQPQHF

abundance: many
d_gene: NA
j_gene: TRBJ2-5
v_gene: TRBV20-1
CDR3nt: TGCAGTGCTAGTGGCGGGCCGGGCCAGTACTTC
CDR3aa: CSASGGPGQYF

abundance: many
d_gene: NA
j_gene: TRBJ2-5
v_gene: TRBV18
CDR3nt: TGTGCCAGCTCACCACGGGGCACCGACCAAGAGACCCAGTACTTC
CDR3aa: CASSPRGTDQETQYF

abundance: many
d_gene: TRBD1
j_gene: TRBJ2-1
v_gene: TRBV7-9
CDR3nt: TGTGCCAGCAGCCCTATCCTGGGGACAGGGGAACTGGATGAGCAGTTCTTC
CDR3aa: CASSPILGTGELDEQFF

abundance: many
d_gene: NA
j_gene: TRBJ2-5
v_gene: TRBV3-1
CDR3nt: TGTGCCAGCAGAAGGGAGGAGGGGACCCAGTACTTC
CDR3aa: CASRREEGTQYF

abundance: many
d_gene: TRBD1
j_gene: TRBJ2-2
v_gene: TRBV5-1
CDR3nt: TGCGCCAGCAGCCCGGGACAGGGTATTAACACCGGGGAGCTGTTTTTT
CDR3aa: CASSPGQGINTGELFF

abundance: many
d_gene: NA
j_gene: TRBJ1-5
v_gene: TRBV25-1
CDR3nt: TGTGCCAGCAGTGCTTCCTCGGGGCCTCAGCCCCAGCATTTT
CDR3aa: CASSASSGPQPQHF

abundance: many
d_gene: TRBD1
j_gene: TRBJ2-4
v_gene: TRBV20-1
CDR3nt: TGCAGTGCTAGAGATTGGGTACAGGGGAAAGCCAAAAACATTCAGTACTTC
CDR3aa: CSARDWVQGKAKNIQYF

abundance: many
d_gene: NA
j_gene: TRBJ2-5
v_gene: TRBV28
CDR3nt: TGTGCCAGCACCGCTAATCATGGAGAGACCCAGTACTTC
CDR3aa: CASTANHGETQYF

abundance: many
d_gene: TRBD2
j_gene: TRBJ2-1
v_gene: TRBV11-2
CDR3nt: TGTGCCAGCAGCCCCTCCCCGTCCCGCCTAGCGGGAGTCCACAATGAGCAGTTCTTC
CDR3aa: CASSPSPSRLAGVHNEQFF

abundance: many
d_gene: NA
j_gene: TRBJ2-5
v_gene: TRBV24-1
CDR3nt: TGTGCCACCAGTGATCCATTCCCGCAGGGCCAAGAGACCCAGTACTTC
CDR3aa: CATSDPFPQGQETQYF

abundance: many
d_gene: TRBD1
j_gene: TRBJ2-7
v_gene: TRBV6-5
CDR3nt: TGTGCCAGCAGTACACGGTCCGGGACAGTCCACTACGAGCAGTACTTC
CDR3aa: CASSTRSGTVHYEQYF

abundance: many
d_gene: TRBD1
j_gene: TRBJ1-6
v_gene: TRBV20-1
CDR3nt: TGCAGTGCTAAAAGGGACAGCTCCTATAATTCACCCCTCCACTTT
CDR3aa: CSAKRDSSYNSPLHF